The 21 T cell receptor beta chains presented below share a single source sample, sequenced in a study of tumor-infiltrating lymphocytes in primary liver carcinoma. Constant-region priming of about 0.5 ug total RNA yielded TCR beta cDNA. Three nested multiplex PCR rounds, a slightly modified ARM-PCR, produced the libraries for TCR beta. Both of the initial two PCR rounds ran for 10 cycles and employed TRBV1-TRBV30 forward primers alongside a C-beta reverse primer. TCRdb reanalysed the multiplex PCR reads using MiXCR and keeps one entry per CDR3 protein. Of 75,000 to 90,000 distinct CDR3 sequences in the sample, around 70% were seen once. RNA and DNA were co-extracted from roughly 20-30 mg of unsorted bulk tissue. The sample consisted of liver tumor tissue from sampling region 1. Noted subset: tumor region T1, superior pole. The receptor set was obtained from a man between 40 and 49 years old with primary liver carcinoma and hepatitis B virus infection.

This clonotype occurred many times. V usage is TRBV16 and J usage is TRBJ2-1; unclear D gene. The CDR3 totals 16 residues. V was shortened by 1 base and J by 4 bases, with 14 bases between the two germline ends. The germline V gene encodes CDR1 KGHSY and CDR2 FQNENV. CDR3 amino acids: CASSQLGRRFYNEQFF. CDR3 nucleotides: TGTGCCAGCAGCCAATTAGGGCGGAGATTTTACAATGAGCAGTTCTTC.

With respect to this clonotype: Since no conserved phenylalanine or tryptophan closes the CDR3, a read error is the likely cause. The chain links TRBV5-1 to TRBJ2-1, with 11 bases matching TRBD2. Germline assignment: CDR1 SGHRS and CDR2 YFSETQ. V gave up 4 bases and J gave up 1 base; unmatched junction bases: 4. The CDR3 runs 16 residues. This CDR3 reads CASSGGLAVSYNEQFS. The DNA of the CDR3 is TGCGCCAGCAGCGGGGGACTAGCGGTTTCCTACAATGAGCAGTTCTCC.

Details on this clonotype: The junction and the germline gene differ at one end; a read error may be behind it. The chain links TRBV28 to TRBJ2-7, with D perhaps TRBD1 or TRBD2 (5 bases each). Germline-derived CDR1 and CDR2 are MDHEN and SYDVKM. The CDR3 length is 18 residues. The CDR3 loop is CTSSSRGSKDWSSYEQYF. The CDR3 DNA is TGTACCAGCAGTTCCCGGGGCAGTAAAGACTGGAGCTCCTACGAGCAGTACTTC.

This clonotype is categorized as medium-sized (0.01 to 0.1%). The rearrangement links TRBV29-1 to TRBJ2-2, with 12 bases fitting TRBD2. CDR1 is SQVTM, CDR2 ANQGSEA, per germline. This CDR3 has 17 amino acids. Losses at the gene ends were 5 bases for V and 3 bases for J; bases not matched to a gene: 10. CDR3 DNA: TGCAGCGTTCTAGCGGGAGGGCCCGCTGCGTACACCGGGGAGCTGTTTTTT. Protein: CSVLAGGPAAYTGELFF.

On this clonotype: The germline gene is not matched at one end of the junction; a read error may be the cause. The chain is built from TRBV6-1 and TRBJ2-3, with 11 positions matching TRBD2. The germline V gene encodes CDR1 MNHNS and CDR2 SASEGT. This CDR3 is built from 15 residues. CDR3 coding DNA: TGTGCCAGCAGACTACTAGCGGGAGTCACGGATACGCAGAATTTT. Translated, it gives CASRLLAGVTDTQNF.

Worth noting for this clonotype: Compared with germline, one end of the junction differs, possibly owing to a read error. J is TRBJ2-3 and V is TRBV7-9, with TRBD2 matching 11 bases. The CDR3 is made up of 18 amino acids. Germline CDR1 reads SEHNR; CDR2 reads FQNEAQ (reference sequence). The CDR3 loop is CASSLCSSGRAGTDTLYF. The DNA for the CDR3 is TGTGCCAGCAGCTTATGCAGTAGCGGGAGGGCCGGCACAGATACGCTGTATTTT.

Concerning this clonotype: The junction differs from germline at one of its ends, possibly a read error. This sequence joins TRBV11-2 and TRBJ2-2; perhaps TRBD1 as D (6 bases). The length of the CDR3 is 16 residues. From germline, CDR1 is SGHAT and CDR2 FQNNGV. The CDR3 coding sequence is TGTGCCAGCAGCATAAGCAGGGGTTTCGTCACCGGGAAGCTGTTTTTT. Protein: CASSISRGFVTGKLFF. Full variable domain (rest looked up from reference TRBV11-2 and TRBJ2-2): EAGVAQSPRYKIIEKRQSVAFWCNPISGHATLYWYQQILGQGPKLLIQFQNNGVVDDSQLPKDRFSAERLKGVDSTLKIQPAKLEDSAVYLCASSISRGFVTGKLFFGEGSRLTVL.

In this sample, this clonotype turned up many times. This rearrangement joins TRBV5-1 to TRBJ2-5; the match to TRBD2 covers 10 bases. The CDR3 runs 15 residues. Germline-derived CDR1 and CDR2 are SGHRS and YFSETQ. With 0 bases clipped from V and 5 bases from J, the junction kept 4 bases outside the gene matches. The CDR3 DNA reads as TGCGCCAGCAGCTTGGGCGCTAGCGGGAGTGAGACCCAGTACTTC. Translating gives CASSLGASGSETQYF.

This clonotype was recorded a few times. A read error is possible here, since a much larger clone lies one base away. CDR3 nucleotide sequence: TGTGCCTGGAGTGTAGGGACTAGCAGGAACTATGAGCAGTTCTTC. This gives the protein CAWSVGTSRNYEQFF. V and J are TRBV30 and TRBJ2-1, with TRBD2 matching over 9 bases. Trimming removed 0 bases from V and 8 bases from J; junction bases left unmatched: 8. This CDR3 contains 15 residues. Germline lookup yields CDR1 GTSNPN and CDR2 SVGIG (reference sequence).

Notes on this clonotype: One end of the junction is discordant with germline, which a read error may explain. The rearrangement uses TRBV10-3 and TRBJ1-4; D is ambiguous. The CDR3 covers 14 residues. Germline CDR1 reads ENHRY; CDR2 reads SYGVKD. The CDR3 region is CVISGARGGEKLFF. The CDR3 nucleotides read TGTGTCATCAGTGGTGCACGGGGTGGTGAAAAACTGTTTTTT.

Worth noting for this clonotype: One end of the junction is discordant with germline, which a read error may explain. The chain carries TRBV4-1 and TRBJ2-3; 7 bases agree with TRBD2. This CDR3 has 15 residues. Germline lookup yields CDR1 MGHRA and CDR2 YSYEKL. The CDR3 region has the DNA TGCGCCAGCAGCCAAGGACCTAGCGGCACAGATACACAGTATTTT. It is translated as CASSQGPSGTDTQYF.

V and J are TRBV12-3 or TRBV12-4 and TRBJ2-1, with D perhaps assigned TRBD1 or TRBD2 (5 bases each). V lost 9 bases, J lost 16 bases, and 28 bases lay in between. The CDR3 runs to 14 residues. For the CDR3, the DNA is TGTGCCAGTACTACAGGTCAGAGGGGCGATGAACAATTCTTC. As protein: CASTTGQRGDEQFF.

A word on this clonotype: Compared with germline, one end of the junction differs, possibly owing to a read error. The chain uses TRBV6-6 and TRBJ2-7; D not certain. Germline CDR1 MNHNY, CDR2 SVGAGI (reference sequence). The CDR3 covers 15 residues. DNA for the CDR3: TGTGCCAGCAATTATCACCTGGGCAGCTCCTATGAGCAGTACTTC. Its protein is CASNYHLGSSYEQYF.

The genes are TRBV13 and TRBJ2-1; no clear D. The germline gives CDR1 PRHDT, CDR2 FYEKMQ (reference sequence). This CDR3 is 17 amino acids long. V lost 6 bases, J lost 1 base, and 19 bases lay in between. The CDR3 nucleotides read TGTGCCAGCAGTGCTAGATTGCCCAGCCCGTCCTACAATGAGCAGTTCTTC. Its translation: CASSARLPSPSYNEQFF.

In the case of this clonotype: One junction end does not reproduce the germline sequence, and a read error may be involved. The chain is built from TRBV11-2 and TRBJ2-7, with 7 bases lining up with TRBD1. This CDR3 region has 14 residues. In germline, CDR1 is SGHAT, CDR2 FQNNGV. CDR3 bases: TGTGCTAGCAGTTCAGGACAGGTCGGCCACGAGCAGTACTTC. It codes for CASSSGQVGHEQYF. Full variable domain (missing parts from reference TRBV11-2 and TRBJ2-7): EAGVAQSPRYKIIEKRQSVAFWCNPISGHATLYWYQQILGQGPKLLIQFQNNGVVDDSQLPKDRFSAERLKGVDSTLKIQPAKLEDSAVYLCASSSGQVGHEQYFGPGTRLTVT.

Of note for this clonotype: This could be a read error, since a much larger clone is one nucleotide away. V usage is TRBV11-1 and J usage is TRBJ1-6; the D is unclear. CDR3 length: 13 amino acids. CDR1 and CDR2 from the germline V gene are SGHAT and FQDESV (reference sequence). V shed 5 bases and J shed 9 bases, with 11 bases lying between them. CDR3 region: CASSRALVSPLHF. CDR3 DNA: TGTGCCAGCAGCCGGGCACTGGTTTCACCCCTCCACTTT.

This clonotype was seen a single time. Its ends do not fully match the called genes, so a read error is possible. The CDR3 loop is CASSHRGAGEGSYNEQSF. The CDR3 coding sequence is TGTGCCAGCAGTCATAGGGGAGCAGGAGAAGGCTCCTACAATGAGCAGTCCTTC. The genes are TRBV12-3 or TRBV12-4 and TRBJ2-1; TRBD1 or TRBD2 may be the D gene (5 bases each). The CDR3 covers 18 residues.

A single count supports this clonotype. A read error may produce the germline difference seen at one junction end. CDR3: CTSSLYDNEQFF. The DNA for the CDR3 is TGTACCAGCAGCCTTTATGACAATGAGCAGTTCTTC. The rearrangement uses TRBV4-1 and TRBJ2-1; D uncertain. The CDR3 runs 12 residues. Germline V CDR1 and CDR2: MGHRA, YSYEKL.

As regards this clonotype: One junction end does not reproduce the germline sequence, and a read error may be involved. The chain employs TRBV29-1 and TRBJ2-5, with 7 positions matching TRBD2. CDR3 length: 15 residues. Per the germline V gene, CDR1 is SQVTM and CDR2 is ANQGSEA. The CDR3 bases are TGCAGCGTTTGGGCGGCGGGAGTGGGCCATGAGACCCAATACTTC. Residues: CSVWAAGVGHETQYF.

In its sample, this clonotype was seen many times. The chain joins TRBV28 to TRBJ2-1; no clear D gene. Per germline, CDR1 MDHEN and CDR2 SYDVKM. CDR3 length equals 12 residues. V gave up 5 bases and J gave up 8 bases, with 10 bases separating them. CDR3 region: CASSLKFHEQFF. CDR3 coding DNA: TGTGCCAGCAGTCTTAAGTTCCATGAGCAGTTCTTC.

Comments on this clonotype: Relative to the germline gene, one junction end is altered; a read error may explain this. CDR3 in amino acids: CASNYSMQGYEQYF. CDR3 in DNA: TGTGCCAGCAATTACTCTATGCAAGGGTACGAGCAGTACTTC. The V and J genes are TRBV6-5 and TRBJ2-7; D ambiguous. In germline, CDR1 is MNHEY, CDR2 SVGAGI. This CDR3 region has 14 residues.